A selection of T cell receptor beta chains follows, all from one sample in a study of beta chain features in type 1 diabetes. The repertoire was sequenced with immunoSEQ multiplex PCR; TCRdb's copy has only in-frame clones and lacks some. The data show around 50,000 clones, 35% to 55% seen once. The sequenced sample was stem cell memory CD4+ T cells from blood. These receptors were taken from a man aged 30-40 years with type 1 diabetes. The CDR3 runs from the conserved cysteine through the conserved F or W. Each record gives: clone size, J gene, V gene, CDR3 length, D gene, CDR3 protein, CDR3 DNA. D genes are given only for firm matches. Size tells how often a clone was seen (once, few, many) or the class of an expanded clone, and some rows leave it out.

>few|TRBJ2-6|TRBV18|18|TRBD1
CASSTFGTASSGANVLTF
TGTGCCAGCTCAACCTTCGGGACAGCCTCTTCTGGGGCCAACGTCCTGACTTTC
>-|TRBJ2-1|TRBV9|14|TRBD1
CASSAGQGNNEQFF
TGTGCCAGCAGCGCGGGACAGGGGAACAATGAGCAGTTCTTC
>-|TRBJ2-3|TRBV7-3|16|TRBD2
CASSFRAGGPGDTQYF
TGTGCCAGCAGCTTTCGAGCGGGAGGGCCCGGAGATACGCAGTATTTT
>-|TRBJ2-1|TRBV14|13|-
CASSRSSYNEQFF
TGTGCCAGCAGCCGGAGCTCCTACAATGAGCAGTTCTTC
>-|TRBJ2-5|TRBV6-5|15|TRBD2
CASSSGLAGWGTQYF
TGTGCCAGCAGCAGCGGACTAGCGGGCTGGGGGACCCAGTACTTC
>-|TRBJ2-1|TRBV7-9|8|-
CASSLTVF
TGTGCCAGCAGCTTAACGGTCTTC
>few|TRBJ2-3|TRBV9|13|-
CASSPSPTDTQYF
TGTGCCAGCAGCCCCTCTCCGACAGATACGCAGTATTTT
>few|TRBJ2-7|TRBV28|15|-
CASRPGGQWLYEQYF
TGTGCCAGCAGGCCCGGGGGACAGTGGTTATACGAGCAGTACTTC
>few|TRBJ2-7|TRBV5-1|14|-
CASSWGDPRNEQYF
TGCGCCAGCAGCTGGGGGGATCCAAGGAACGAGCAGTACTTC
>-|TRBJ1-4|TRBV27|12|-
CASSFRGEKLFF
TGTGCCAGCAGTTTCAGAGGAGAAAAACTGTTTTTT
>-|TRBJ1-2|TRBV9|15|-
CASSVGGGNNYGYTF
TGTGCCAGCAGCGTGGGGGGAGGGAATAACTATGGCTACACCTTC
>-|TRBJ2-2|TRBV7-3|13|-
CASSAILNGELFF
TGTGCCAGCAGCGCCATACTAAACGGGGAGCTGTTTTTT
>few|TRBJ2-5|TRBV19|13|-
CASSLGPGETQYF
TGTGCCAGTAGCCTAGGTCCGGGGGAGACCCAGTACTTC
>-|TRBJ1-1|TRBV7-9|15|-
CASSPPGQKNTEAFF
TGTGCCAGCAGCCCCCCAGGACAGAAAAACACTGAAGCTTTCTTT
>few|TRBJ2-2|TRBV9|15|TRBD2
CASSKLAGHTGELFF
TGTGCCAGCAGCAAATTAGCGGGGCACACCGGGGAGCTGTTTTTT
>few|TRBJ1-2|TRBV2|15|-
CASSVKQTANYGYTF
TGTGCCAGCAGTGTAAAACAGACAGCCAACTATGGCTACACCTTC
>-|TRBJ2-5|TRBV5-1|13|-
CASSLGLLETQYF
TGCGCCAGCAGCTTGGGACTTTTGGAGACCCAGTACTTC
>few|TRBJ2-7|TRBV7-9|12|-
CASSDSGYEQYF
TGTGCCAGCAGTGATAGCGGCTACGAGCAGTACTTC
>-|TRBJ2-7|TRBV5-6|16|TRBD2
CASTSASGGSLYEQYF
TGTGCCAGCACCTCTGCTTCGGGCGGGAGTCTTTACGAGCAGTACTTC
>-|TRBJ2-7|TRBV18|12|-
CASSSRSYEQYF
TGTGCCAGCTCTTCGAGGTCCTACGAGCAGTACTTC
>-|TRBJ1-2|TRBV7-9|14|-
CASSFLSHQEGYTF
TGTGCCAGCAGTTTCCTCAGCCATCAGGAAGGCTACACCTTC
>-|TRBJ1-1|TRBV30|12|-
CAWRDYNTEAFF
TGTGCCTGGAGGGACTATAACACTGAAGCTTTCTTT
>-|TRBJ2-3|TRBV9|15|TRBD2
CASSVQTSGTDTQYF
TGTGCCAGCAGCGTACAGACTAGCGGCACAGATACGCAGTATTTT
>-|TRBJ2-5|TRBV6-1|14|TRBD2
CASSEAAGAETQYF
TGTGCCAGCAGTGAAGCCGCGGGAGCTGAGACCCAGTACTTC
>few|TRBJ1-4|TRBV7-2|14|-
CASSPGWGKEKLFF
TGTGCCAGCTCCCCAGGGTGGGGAAAGGAAAAACTGTTTTTT
>-|TRBJ2-3|TRBV6-6|15|TRBD1
CASRSPGTGGNTQYF
TGTGCCAGCAGGTCCCCCGGGACAGGGGGTAATACGCAGTATTTT
>-|TRBJ2-7|TRBV6-5|15|-
CASSPYRDTSYEQYF
TGTGCCAGCAGTCCTTACCGGGACACTTCCTACGAGCAGTACTTC
>-|TRBJ2-1|TRBV4-3|13|-
CASSHGTGYEQFF
TGCGCCAGCAGCCACGGGACTGGATATGAGCAGTTCTTC
>-|TRBJ2-5|TRBV9|14|TRBD1
CASSPRQGSETQYF
TGTGCCAGCAGCCCGCGACAGGGTTCAGAGACCCAGTACTTC
>few|TRBJ2-1|TRBV5-4|14|TRBD2
CASSLQLAVNEQFF
TGTGCCAGCAGCTTACAACTAGCGGTCAATGAGCAGTTCTTC
>few|TRBJ2-3|TRBV6-5|14|TRBD2
CASSLAGATDTQYF
TGTGCCAGCTCACTAGCGGGAGCGACAGATACGCAGTATTTT
>-|TRBJ2-5|TRBV19|12|TRBD1
CASSHRGETQYF
TGTGCCAGTAGTCACAGGGGAGAGACCCAGTACTTC
>-|TRBJ1-5|TRBV27|14|-
CASSFRNSNQPQHF
TGTGCCAGCAGTTTCAGGAATAGCAATCAGCCCCAGCATTTT
>once|TRBJ1-1|TRBV27|14|-
CASSLAGRETEAFF
TGTGCCAGCAGTTTAGCAGGGCGGGAAACTGAAGCTTTCTTT
>few|TRBJ1-1|TRBV9|15|-
CASSVGQWGRAEAFF
TGTGCCAGCAGCGTAGGCCAGTGGGGGCGCGCTGAAGCTTTCTTT
>-|TRBJ1-1|TRBV10-2|15|-
CASSEPTDRNTEAFF
TGCGCCAGCAGTGAACCGACCGACAGAAACACTGAAGCTTTCTTT
>-|TRBJ2-6|TRBV7-3|14|TRBD2
CASSFGGDVRVLTF
TGTGCCAGCAGCTTCGGGGGGGACGTCCGCGTCCTGACTTTC
>once|TRBJ2-7|TRBV18|17|TRBD2
CASSPLGTSGSADEQYF
TGTGCCAGCTCACCACTCGGGACTAGCGGGAGTGCGGACGAGCAGTACTTC
>-|TRBJ1-1|TRBV29-1|13|-
CSAVGGKGTEALF
TGCAGCGCCGTGGGGGGGAAGGGCACTGAAGCTCTCTTT
>few|TRBJ2-7|TRBV9|13|-
CASSVEQNYEQYF
TGTGCCAGCAGCGTAGAACAAAACTACGAGCAGTACTTC
>-|TRBJ2-1|TRBV4-2|14|TRBD2
CASRSDSGRYEQFF
TGTGCCAGTAGGTCGGATAGCGGGCGATATGAGCAGTTCTTC
>-|TRBJ2-3|TRBV5-1|16|TRBD2
CASSLIGAGGLDTQYF
TGCGCCAGCAGCTTGATTGGTGCGGGAGGGCTCGATACGCAGTATTTT
>-|TRBJ2-7|TRBV2|13|TRBD1
CASSADRGSEQYF
TGTGCCAGCAGTGCCGACAGGGGATCGGAGCAGTACTTC
>-|TRBJ2-3|TRBV7-2|18|TRBD2
CASSQSTLLAGGLGTQYF
TGTGCCAGCAGCCAAAGCACCTTATTAGCGGGAGGGCTGGGTACGCAGTATTTT
>once|TRBJ2-1|TRBV11-1|16|-
CASSLELARARDEQFF
TGTGCCAGCAGCTTAGAACTAGCCCGAGCCCGCGATGAGCAGTTCTTC